The present TCR beta chain was sequenced within a study of blood T cell repertoires in COVID-19 (TCRdb year 2020). Regarding the research as a whole: Collaborator samples came from the United States, Italy and Spain and covered acute and convalescent phases of COVID-19. Subjects who had been exposed to COVID-19, were actively infected with it, or had recovered from it provided the deeply sampled blood TCRbeta repertoires that made up the dataset. Samples were obtained from the ongoing ImmuneRACE study (first 160 participants) and from about 1,300 subjects provided by 6 global collaborators. Where available, HLA class I and class II types were obtained from metadata supplied by the sample provider rather than from assay-based typing. The repertoires were released in a freely available public database intended as a resource for research on the immune response to SARS-CoV-2. The sample metadata nearly always contained a de-identified subject ID, COVID-19 status, age in years and sex. The prospective study material was composed of cDNA or gDNA derived from T cells, B-cell-depleted T cells, or PBMCs.

On this clone: The target of this receptor is not known. One base away there is no much larger clone; base qualities are not given.

Looking up the germline V gene yields CDR1 SGHTA and CDR2 FQGNSA. V drops 1 base and J drops 8 bases, leaving 20 bases in between. Taken from cysteine to phenylalanine, the CDR3 has 16 residues. Only the CDR3 DNA is retained, 48 bases long and in frame from the first base. General study outcomes and caveats: The amount of clinical and demographic metadata varied by source and participant and was provided uncurated.

The collaborating institutions used their own protocols to collect whole blood in K2EDTA tubes. Collaborator samples were shipped for TCRbeta analysis as frozen whole blood, isolated PBMCs, or DNA extracted from either sample type. The immunoSEQ Assay, a bias-controlled multiplex PCR, was used to amplify TCRbeta CDR3 regions from genomic DNA. The source study handled its data this way. Nucleated cell counts per sample were estimated from amplification of reference gene primers within the assay. To quantify the absolute abundance of each unique TCRbeta CDR3 rearrangement, sequence reads were collapsed and filtered. Productive Simpson clonality was computed per sample as the square root of Simpson's diversity index over productive rearrangements. TCRdb's version of the immuneACCESS table is confined to in-frame rearrangements and falls short of the full clone set. An unresolved V gene accounts for under half of the shortfall where checked; the remainder is of unknown origin. Clone size and the V and J calls come from that table; the DNA yielded D and trimming. The sample has approximately 260,000 clones on record, roughly 80% of them singletons. The top ten constitute 9.5% to 15% of the sample.

The material sequenced was peripheral blood. The sequence joins TRBV7-2 to TRBJ1-2; perhaps TRBD1 is the D gene, with 5 bases matching. This clonotype was obtained from a woman aged 55-69 years with active or convalescent COVID-19. The bases read TGTGCCAGCAGCTTAGACCCTGGCGGCCCCAAGGGGGGCTACACCTTC. Its translation reads: CASSLDPGGPKGGYTF. Joined to the reference TRBV7-2 and TRBJ1-2 proteins, this CDR3 gives the full variable domain: GAGVSQSPSNKVTEKGKDVELRCDPISGHTALYWYRQSLGQGLEFLIYFQGNSAPDKSGLPSDRFSAERTGGSVSTLTIQRTQQEDSAVYLCASSLDPGGPKGGYTFGSGTRLTVV.